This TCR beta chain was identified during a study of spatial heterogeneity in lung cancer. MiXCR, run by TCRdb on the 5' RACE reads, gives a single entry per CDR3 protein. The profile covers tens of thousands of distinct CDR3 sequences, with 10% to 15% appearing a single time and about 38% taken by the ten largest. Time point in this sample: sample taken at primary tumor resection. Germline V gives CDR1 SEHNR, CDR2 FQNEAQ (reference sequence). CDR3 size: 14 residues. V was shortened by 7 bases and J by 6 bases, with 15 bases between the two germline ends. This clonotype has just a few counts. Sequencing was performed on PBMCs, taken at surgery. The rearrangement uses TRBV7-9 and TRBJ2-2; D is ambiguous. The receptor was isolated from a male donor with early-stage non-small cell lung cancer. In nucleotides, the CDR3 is TGTGCCAGCACCTTCTTCGTGGGGTCCGGGGAGCTGTTTTTT. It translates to CASTFFVGSGELFF.